The rows below give T cell receptor beta chains drawn from one sample of a study of blood T cell repertoires in COVID-19. This table comes from immunoSEQ multiplex PCR, and its TCRdb copy is limited to in-frame clones, with some not included. The data hold roughly 150,000 clones, with roughly 84% observed a single time. The sample comprised peripheral blood. The receptor source for this set is an elderly woman with active or convalescent COVID-19. The conserved cysteine and the conserved F or W are not part of the CDR3 here. D genes are given only for firm matches.

d_call: NA
v_call: TRBV25-1
cdr3_aa: ASSGDSGWDTEAF

d_call: TRBD1
v_call: TRBV29-1
cdr3_aa: SATGAPYEQY

d_call: NA
v_call: TRBV24-1
cdr3_aa: ATSARPGLGLNNEQF

d_call: NA
v_call: TRBV3-1/TRBV3-2
cdr3_aa: ASSQGRAAAISSGANVLT

d_call: TRBD2
v_call: TRBV6-2/TRBV6-3
cdr3_aa: ASSYGLAHTGELF

d_call: NA
v_call: TRBV3-1/TRBV3-2
cdr3_aa: ASSQEPGVYYEQY

d_call: NA
v_call: TRBV7-9
cdr3_aa: ASSPSGGRPGTDTQY

d_call: NA
v_call: TRBV2
cdr3_aa: ASSEREENTGELF

d_call: TRBD1
v_call: TRBV19
cdr3_aa: ASSETGLKNIQY

d_call: NA
v_call: TRBV28
cdr3_aa: ASSIAGRTSEAF

d_call: TRBD2
v_call: TRBV11-2
cdr3_aa: ASSLGLAGGPRADTQY

d_call: NA
v_call: TRBV5-1
cdr3_aa: ASSLAGVALTEAF

d_call: TRBD1
v_call: TRBV5-1
cdr3_aa: ASSRDRELSYTEAF

d_call: TRBD2
v_call: TRBV7-9
cdr3_aa: ASSLGLGRDEQF

d_call: NA
v_call: TRBV21-1
cdr3_aa: ASSRGETVSGNTIY

d_call: TRBD2
v_call: TRBV19
cdr3_aa: ASIGTSGRSGNEQF

d_call: TRBD1
v_call: TRBV9
cdr3_aa: ASSARTGPNEKLF

d_call: TRBD2
v_call: TRBV5-4
cdr3_aa: ASSRTGLAGAGDTQY

d_call: TRBD1
v_call: TRBV19
cdr3_aa: ASSPGTATNEKLF

d_call: TRBD1
v_call: TRBV27
cdr3_aa: ASSLEGTGRLVTEAF

d_call: NA
v_call: TRBV5-1
cdr3_aa: ASSFLAESYEQY

d_call: TRBD2
v_call: TRBV5-1
cdr3_aa: ASSPGLAGVLYNEQF